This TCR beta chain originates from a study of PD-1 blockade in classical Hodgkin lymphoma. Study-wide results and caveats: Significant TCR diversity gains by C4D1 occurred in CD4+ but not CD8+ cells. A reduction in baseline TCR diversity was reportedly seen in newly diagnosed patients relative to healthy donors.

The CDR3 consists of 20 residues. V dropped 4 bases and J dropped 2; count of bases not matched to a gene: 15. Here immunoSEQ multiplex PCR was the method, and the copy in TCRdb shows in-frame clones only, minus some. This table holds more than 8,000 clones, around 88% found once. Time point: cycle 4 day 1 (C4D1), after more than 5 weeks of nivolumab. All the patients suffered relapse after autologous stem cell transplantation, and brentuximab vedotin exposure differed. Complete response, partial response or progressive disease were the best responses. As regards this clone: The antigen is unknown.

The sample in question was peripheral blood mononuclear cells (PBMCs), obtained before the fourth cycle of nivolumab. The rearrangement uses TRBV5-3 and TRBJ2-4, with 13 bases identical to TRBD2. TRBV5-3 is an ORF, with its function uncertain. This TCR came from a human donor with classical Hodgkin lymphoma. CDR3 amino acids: CARSILLAGGPFKTKNIQYF. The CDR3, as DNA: TGTGCCAGAAGCATCCTACTAGCGGGAGGGCCCTTTAAAACCAAAAACATTCAGTACTTC.